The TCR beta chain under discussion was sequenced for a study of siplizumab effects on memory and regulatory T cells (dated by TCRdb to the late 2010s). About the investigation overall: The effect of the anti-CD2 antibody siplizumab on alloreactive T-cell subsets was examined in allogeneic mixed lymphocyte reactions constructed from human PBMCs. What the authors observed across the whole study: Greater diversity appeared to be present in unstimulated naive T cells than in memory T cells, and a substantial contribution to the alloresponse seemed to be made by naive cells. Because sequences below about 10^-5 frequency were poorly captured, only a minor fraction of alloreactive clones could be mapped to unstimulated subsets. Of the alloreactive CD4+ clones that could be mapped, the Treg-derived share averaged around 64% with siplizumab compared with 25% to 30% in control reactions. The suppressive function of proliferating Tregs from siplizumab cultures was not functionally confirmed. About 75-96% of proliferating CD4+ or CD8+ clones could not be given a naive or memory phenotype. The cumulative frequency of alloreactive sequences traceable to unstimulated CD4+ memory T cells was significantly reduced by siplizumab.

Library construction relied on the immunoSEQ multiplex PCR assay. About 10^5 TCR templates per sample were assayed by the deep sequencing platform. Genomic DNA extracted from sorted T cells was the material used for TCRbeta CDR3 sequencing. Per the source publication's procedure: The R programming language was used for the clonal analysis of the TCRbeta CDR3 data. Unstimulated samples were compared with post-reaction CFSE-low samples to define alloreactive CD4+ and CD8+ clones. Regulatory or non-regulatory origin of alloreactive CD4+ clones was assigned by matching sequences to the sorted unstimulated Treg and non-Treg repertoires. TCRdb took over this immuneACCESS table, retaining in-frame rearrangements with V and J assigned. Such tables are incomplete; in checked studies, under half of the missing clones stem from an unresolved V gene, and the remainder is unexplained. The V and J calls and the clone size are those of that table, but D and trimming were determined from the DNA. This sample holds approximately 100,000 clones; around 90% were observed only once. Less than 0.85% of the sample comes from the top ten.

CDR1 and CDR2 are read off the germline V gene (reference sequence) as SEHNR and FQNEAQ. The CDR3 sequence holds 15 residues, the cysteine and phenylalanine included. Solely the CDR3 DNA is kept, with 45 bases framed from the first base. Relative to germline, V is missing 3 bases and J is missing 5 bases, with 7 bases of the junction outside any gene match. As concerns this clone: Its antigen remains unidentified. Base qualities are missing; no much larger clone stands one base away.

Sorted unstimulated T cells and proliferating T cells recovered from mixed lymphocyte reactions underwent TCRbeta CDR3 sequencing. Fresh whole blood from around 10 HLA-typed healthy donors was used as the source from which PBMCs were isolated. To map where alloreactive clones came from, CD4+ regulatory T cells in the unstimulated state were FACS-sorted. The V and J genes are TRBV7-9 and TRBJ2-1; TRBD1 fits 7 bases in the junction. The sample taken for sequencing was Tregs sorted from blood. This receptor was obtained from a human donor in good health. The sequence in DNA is TGTGCCAGCAGCTTCGAGGGGGCTGTAAACAATGAGCAGTTCTTC. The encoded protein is CASSFEGAVNNEQFF.